This paragraph covers one TCR beta chain sequence. The CDR3 covers 16 residues. Per germline, CDR1 MGHRA and CDR2 YSYEKL. V was pared by 2 bases and J by 4 bases, with 9 bases of the junction left unmatched. These data belong to a study of blood T cell repertoires in COVID-19. The wider study: Samples of COVID-19 (acute and convalescent) were obtained from the United States, Italy and Spain. Sources were T cells, B-cell-depleted T cells, or PBMCs; the material itself was cDNA or gDNA.

Methods used by the authors: Researchers report that nucleated cell counts were estimated from reference gene primer amplification. TCRdb keeps only in-frame clones here, not all; method: immunoSEQ multiplex PCR. V and J calls and clone size are those listed in that table; D and trimming were worked out from the DNA. The data contain 400,000 to 450,000 clones, 86% of them singletons. The receptor was derived from a woman aged 25 to 39 with active or convalescent COVID-19. The sequenced sample was peripheral blood. The rearrangement links TRBV4-1 to TRBJ2-3; 7 bases map to TRBD2. CDR3 in DNA: TGCGCCAGCAGCCAAATGGGGGGGGGTGACTCAGATACGCAGTATTTT. Translating it yields CASSQMGGGDSDTQYF.